These 25 T cell receptor beta chains originate from one sample sequenced in a study of blood T cells in healthy people across ages. Alongside a J-beta primer mix, a sample-barcoded 5' primer served in a second PCR lasting about 6 to 11 cycles. TCRdb ran MiXCR on the 5' RACE reads and lists one entry per CDR3 protein. The table includes some 700,000 distinct CDR3 sequences, roughly 43% detected once. Sequenced: blood. The receptor source for this set is a woman between 55 and 75 years old in good health.

This clonotype was seen only once. The rearrangement links TRBV6-6 to TRBJ1-4; TRBD1 aligns across 8 bases. The CDR3 consists of 13 residues. The J segment lost 8 bases and the V segment lost 6 bases, leaving 5 bases of the junction unmatched. Germline V lookup: CDR1 MNHNY, CDR2 SVGAGI (reference sequence). CDR3 residues: CASRGQGGEKLFF. The CDR3 DNA follows: TGTGCCAGCAGAGGACAGGGCGGCGAAAAACTGTTTTTT.

This chain uses TRBV28 with TRBJ1-2, with no clear D. The CDR3 totals 13 residues. With 5 bases removed from V and 7 bases from J, the gap between germline ends came to 14 bases. Germline CDR1 reads MDHEN; CDR2 reads SYDVKM. The DNA of the CDR3 is TGTGCCAGCAGTCTTGACACCGAGGGTGGCTACACCTTC. The encoded protein is CASSLDTEGGYTF.

The rearrangement links TRBV2 to TRBJ2-7, with 12 bases lining up with TRBD2. CDR1 is SNHLY and CDR2 is FYNNEI in the germline V gene. Trimming removed 4 bases from V and 0 bases from J; junction bases left unmatched: 4. CDR3 length equals 16 residues. The CDR3 loop is CASSGTSGAISYEQYF. For the CDR3, the DNA is TGTGCCAGCAGTGGGACTAGCGGGGCGATCTCCTACGAGCAGTACTTC.

For the CDR3, the DNA is TGTGCCAGCAGATTACGATCGGCAGGAGGGACCCAGTACTTC. This translates into CASRLRSAGGTQYF. The chain recombines TRBV5-6 with TRBJ2-4; the D gene is possibly TRBD2 (5 bases). TRBJ2-5 explains the end of the DNA better; the J call may be wrong. This CDR3 contains 14 residues. Germline values: CDR1 SGHDT, CDR2 YYEEEE.

This chain joins TRBV20-1 and TRBJ1-2, with TRBD1 matching 8 bases. Trimming at V came to 3 bases and at J to 5 bases, leaving 14 bases not matched to a gene. This CDR3 is 16 amino acids long. Germline loops: CDR1 DFQATT, CDR2 SNEGSKA (reference sequence). The CDR3 loop is CSASKSGTGDLYGYTF. In nucleotides, the CDR3 is TGCAGTGCTAGTAAATCCGGGACAGGAGATTTGTATGGCTACACCTTC.

Comment on this clonotype: The junction departs from the called germline gene at one end, perhaps through a read error. The chain carries TRBV7-9 and TRBJ2-5; 9 nucleotides line up with TRBD2. The CDR3 runs to 16 residues. Germline V gene lookup returns CDR1 SEHNR and CDR2 FQNEAQ (reference sequence). CDR3 in amino acids: CASSLRASGVKETLFF. The CDR3 DNA follows: TGTGCCAGCAGCTTACGGGCTAGCGGGGTCAAAGAGACCCTGTTCTTC.

This rearrangement joins TRBV6-5 to TRBJ1-2; D not resolved. Germline V gene data show CDR1 as MNHEY and CDR2 as SVGAGI. The V end was cut by 8 bases, the J end by 0 bases, with 16 bases between. The CDR3 has 15 residues. The CDR3 DNA follows: TGTGCCAGCGGTTGGAGAAAGTTAGCTAACTATGGCTACACCTTC. Its protein product is CASGWRKLANYGYTF.

This clonotype appeared a few times. The chain uses TRBV12-3 or TRBV12-4 and TRBJ2-1; 8 bases fit TRBD1. V dropped 4 bases and J dropped 6; count of bases not matched to a gene: 5. The CDR3 is made up of 14 amino acids. The CDR3 spells CASSSPGQVNEQFF. DNA for the CDR3: TGTGCCAGCAGTTCACCGGGACAGGTCAATGAGCAGTTCTTC.

The V and J genes are TRBV27 and TRBJ1-1; no definite D call. Germline values: CDR1 MNHEY, CDR2 SMNVEV (reference sequence). Deletions cut 6 bases from V and 1 base from J, with 15 bases between. This CDR3 has 15 residues. CDR3 DNA: TGTGCCAGCAGCCCAGACCGGGTTACGAACACTGAAGCTTTCTTT. Residues: CASSPDRVTNTEAFF.

This chain uses TRBV12-3 or TRBV12-4 with TRBJ1-1; D not certain. V lost 3 bases, J lost 3 bases, and 11 bases lay in between. The length of the CDR3 is 14 residues. The CDR3 nucleotides are TGTGCCAGCAGTTTGATAGGATGGGACACTGAAGCTTTCTTT. Translated, it gives CASSLIGWDTEAFF.

The chain recombines TRBV3-1 with TRBJ2-4, with 7 nucleotides matching TRBD1. Gene TRBJ2-5 matches the end of the DNA better, so the J call may be wrong. Per germline, CDR1 LGHDT and CDR2 YNNKEL (reference sequence). The CDR3 loop spans 15 amino acids. CDR3 residues: CASSKRGTEQETQYF. CDR3 DNA: TGTGCCAGCAGCAAAAGAGGGACAGAACAAGAGACCCAGTACTTC.

CDR3 nucleotides: TGTGCCATTGATTTAGAACTAGCGGGAGGGCAGGGCACCGGGGAGCTGTTTTTT. Encoded protein: CAIDLELAGGQGTGELFF. The genes are TRBV24-1 and TRBJ2-2; 13 bases fit TRBD2. Germline assignment: CDR1 KGHDR and CDR2 SFDVKD. There are 18 residues in the CDR3. With V trimmed by 11 bases and J by 4 bases, 15 bases remained unmatched.

The chain employs TRBV5-1 and TRBJ2-6; D is ambiguous. Trimming cost V 1 base and J 0 bases, with 8 bases left between them. The CDR3 is 16 residues long. Germline V gene lookup returns CDR1 SGHRS and CDR2 YFSETQ. The CDR3 sequence is CASSLQGLSGANVLTF. CDR3 nucleotides: TGCGCCAGCAGCTTGCAAGGTCTCTCTGGGGCCAACGTCCTGACTTTC.

The gene calls are TRBV10-3 and TRBJ1-1, with TRBD1 matching 9 bases. V gave up 5 bases and J gave up 5 bases; unmatched junction bases: 6. Germline CDR1 and CDR2: ENHRY and SYGVKD. This CDR3 is built from 14 residues. DNA for the CDR3: TGTGCCATCAGTCGACAGGGGGTAGAAACTGAAGCTTTCTTT. Encoded protein: CAISRQGVETEAFF.

A note on this clonotype: One end of the junction fails to match germline, which may point to a read error. The chain joins TRBV25-1 to TRBJ2-3, with 10 bases aligning to TRBD2. CDR1 and CDR2 (germline): MGHDK, SYGVNS. The CDR3 contains 17 residues. The CDR3 DNA reads as TGTGCCTGCAGTGAAGCGAGACTAGCGGGTAGCACAGATACGCAGTATTTT. Protein product: CACSEARLAGSTDTQYF. Supplemented by reference TRBV25-1 and TRBJ2-3, the full variable domain reads EADIYQTPRYLVIGTGKKITLECSQTMGHDKMYWYQQDPGMELHLIHYSYGVNSTEKGDLSSESTVSRIRTEHFPLTLESARPSHTSQYLCACSEARLAGSTDTQYFGPGTRLTVL.

The CDR3, as DNA: TGTGCCAGCAGTCTACTTTCCGGGGGAGCTCGCACAGATACGCAGTATTTT. It translates to CASSLLSGGARTDTQYF. V usage is TRBV6-5 and J usage is TRBJ2-3; D is perhaps TRBD2 (6 bases). Trimming removed 5 bases from V and 1 base from J, with 19 bases in between. This CDR3 is 17 amino acids long. CDR1 and CDR2 (germline): MNHEY, SVGAGI.

This clonotype was counted a few times. CDR3: CASSQVVRAGDNEQFF. The CDR3 bases are TGTGCCAGCAGCCAAGTGGTTCGAGCGGGGGACAATGAGCAGTTCTTC. The chain carries TRBV3-1 and TRBJ2-1, with 8 nucleotides matching TRBD2. V was pared by 1 base and J by 5 bases, with 7 bases of the junction left unmatched. This CDR3 spans 16 amino acids. The germline gives CDR1 LGHDT, CDR2 YNNKEL (reference sequence).

J is TRBJ2-1 and V is TRBV20-1, with D perhaps being TRBD1 or TRBD2 (6 bases each). The CDR3 loop spans 13 amino acids. V lost 6 bases to trimming and J lost 5 bases, with 14 bases between them. Per germline, CDR1 DFQATT and CDR2 SNEGSKA (reference sequence). The CDR3 nucleotides read TGCAGTGCCGGTGGGGGGCAGCACAATGAGCAGTTCTTC. Translated, it gives CSAGGGQHNEQFF.

The rearrangement links TRBV20-1 to TRBJ2-7; perhaps TRBD1 as D (5 bases). The CDR3 runs to 12 residues. Germline CDR1 is DFQATT and CDR2 is SNEGSKA (reference sequence). Here the CDR3 reads CRQDKSSYEQYF. Here the CDR3 DNA reads TGCAGACAGGACAAGAGCTCCTACGAGCAGTACTTC.

J is TRBJ2-2 and V is TRBV5-1, with 9 positions matching TRBD1. CDR3 length: 14 amino acids. The germline gives CDR1 SGHRS, CDR2 YFSETQ. The V gene end was trimmed by 9 bases and the J gene end by 2 bases; junction bases not matched to a gene: 5. Here the CDR3 reads CATRDRENTGELFF. CDR3 nucleotides: TGCGCCACCCGGGACAGGGAAAACACCGGGGAGCTGTTTTTT. Complete variable domain (other parts from reference TRBV5-1 and TRBJ2-2): KAGVTQTPRYLIKTRGQQVTLSCSPISGHRSVSWYQQTPGQGLQFLFEYFSETQRNKGNFPGRFSGRQFSNSRSEMNVSTLELGDSALYLCATRDRENTGELFFGEGSRLTVL.

V usage is TRBV7-2 and J usage is TRBJ2-7; D is undetermined. Germline-derived CDR1 and CDR2 are SGHTA and FQGNSA. V shed 2 bases and J shed 5 bases, with 13 bases lying between them. There are 14 residues in the CDR3. The CDR3 region has the DNA TGTGCCAGCAGCTTATTTCTAGATGGCGACGAGCAGTACTTC. Its translation: CASSLFLDGDEQYF.

The V call is TRBV4-2, the J call TRBJ2-1; 10 bases line up with TRBD1. Near its end, the DNA agrees better with TRBJ2-7, so the J call may be wrong. Germline CDR1 LGHNA, CDR2 YNFKEQ. CDR3 size: 16 residues. The CDR3 bases are TGTGCCAGCAGCCAAGGGACAGGGGGAAACTACAATGAGCAGTACTTC. Translating it yields CASSQGTGGNYNEQYF.

This clonotype was counted a few times. The chain recombines TRBV4-3 with TRBJ1-2; possibly TRBD1 for D (5 bases). The V end lost 1 base, the J end lost 4 bases, and 10 bases lay between the germline ends. CDR1 is LGHNA, CDR2 YSLEER, per germline. This CDR3 comprises 14 residues. The CDR3 spells CASSQAGGGYGYTF. Here the CDR3 DNA reads TGCGCCAGCAGCCAAGCGGGGGGTGGCTATGGCTACACCTTC.

A few counts support this clonotype. V usage is TRBV7-3 and J usage is TRBJ2-3, with D perhaps matching TRBD2 (5 bases). Per germline, CDR1 SGHTA and CDR2 FQGTGA. V was shortened by 5 bases and J by 2 bases, with 17 bases between the two germline ends. The CDR3 is 16 amino acids. The CDR3 loop reads CASSPGLGAATDTQYF. DNA for the CDR3: TGTGCCAGCAGCCCCGGATTAGGAGCGGCCACAGATACGCAGTATTTT.

The V call is TRBV6-6, the J call TRBJ2-1; 13 bases agree with TRBD2. The V segment lost 3 bases and the J segment 7 bases; nucleotides outside the gene matches: 6. CDR3 length: 16 residues. The germline gives CDR1 MNHNY, CDR2 SVGAGI (reference sequence). In DNA, the CDR3 is TGTGCCAGCAGTTATCGGACTAGCGGGAGTCGTAATGAGCAGTTCTTC. It yields the protein CASSYRTSGSRNEQFF.